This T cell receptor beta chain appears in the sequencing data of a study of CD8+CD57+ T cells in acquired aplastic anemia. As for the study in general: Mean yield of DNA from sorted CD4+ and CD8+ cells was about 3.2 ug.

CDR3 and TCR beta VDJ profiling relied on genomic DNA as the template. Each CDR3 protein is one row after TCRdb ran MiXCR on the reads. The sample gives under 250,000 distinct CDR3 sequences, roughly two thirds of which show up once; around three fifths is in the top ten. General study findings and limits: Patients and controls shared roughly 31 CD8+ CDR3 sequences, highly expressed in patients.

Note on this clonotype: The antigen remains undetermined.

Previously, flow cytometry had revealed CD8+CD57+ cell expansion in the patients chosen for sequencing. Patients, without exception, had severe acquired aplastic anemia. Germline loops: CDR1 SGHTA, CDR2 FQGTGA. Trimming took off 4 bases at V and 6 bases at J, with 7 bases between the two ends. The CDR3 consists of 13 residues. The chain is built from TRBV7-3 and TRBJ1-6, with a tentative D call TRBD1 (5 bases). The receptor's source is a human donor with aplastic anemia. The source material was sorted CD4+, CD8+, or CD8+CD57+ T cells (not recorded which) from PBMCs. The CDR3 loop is CASSWDVNSPLHF. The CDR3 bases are TGTGCCAGCAGCTGGGACGTTAATTCACCCCTCCACTTT.